This is a list of T cell receptor beta chains from one sample in a study of T-cell memory formation after mild COVID-19. MiXCR, run by TCRdb on the 5' RACE reads, gives a single entry per CDR3 protein. The sample lists 450,000 or so distinct CDR3 sequences; 20% were seen once. Sequencing input: PBMCs or a T cell subset sorted from them (not recorded which). These receptors were obtained from an adult woman who had mild COVID-19 (a few samples of this study predate the infection). Cell type and time point are not known. Each CDR3 is given with its conserved first and last residue. D genes are given only for firm matches. Clone size appears in some rows only: once, few, many, or a class for an expanded clone.

>TRBJ2-1|14|TRBV20-1|TRBD2|few
CSASPGLADNEQFF
TGCAGTGCTAGCCCGGGACTAGCGGATAATGAGCAGTTCTTC
>TRBJ2-3|15|TRBV3-1|-|-
CASSRLKDSTDTQYF
TGTGCCAGCAGCCGATTGAAAGATTCCACAGATACGCAGTATTTT
>TRBJ2-7|14|TRBV20-1|TRBD2|many
CSARVAGGTYEQYF
TGCAGTGCTAGAGTAGCGGGAGGAACCTACGAGCAGTACTTC
>TRBJ1-1|14|TRBV5-6|TRBD1|few
CASSFRDRDTEAFF
TGTGCCAGCAGCTTTCGCGACAGGGACACTGAAGCTTTCTTT
>TRBJ2-7|16|TRBV6-2/TRBV6-3|TRBD2|-
CASSHHGEGTSYEQYF
TGTGCCAGCAGCCACCACGGGGAGGGGACTTCCTACGAGCAGTACTTC
>TRBJ1-2|12|TRBV29-1|-|-
CSVEEWTEGYTF
TGCAGCGTTGAAGAATGGACGGAAGGCTACACCTTC
>TRBJ2-1|15|TRBV12-3/TRBV12-4|TRBD1|-
CASSLAYGTGGEQFF
TGTGCCAGCAGTTTAGCGTACGGGACAGGCGGTGAGCAGTTCTTC
>TRBJ2-1|15|TRBV20-1|TRBD2|few
CSARDLQRGGNEQFF
TGCAGTGCTAGAGATCTCCAGCGGGGAGGTAATGAGCAGTTCTTC
>TRBJ2-1|15|TRBV5-1|TRBD2|-
CASSSTSGGRNEQFF
TGCGCCAGCAGCTCGACTAGCGGGGGGCGAAATGAGCAGTTCTTC
>TRBJ2-7|14|TRBV25-1|-|few
CASNRDEGAYEQYF
TGTGCCAGCAACCGGGATGAGGGGGCCTACGAGCAGTACTTC
>TRBJ2-7|14|TRBV7-9|TRBD2|-
CASTPWEGPSEQYF
TGTGCCAGCACCCCGTGGGAGGGGCCCAGCGAGCAGTACTTC
>TRBJ2-1|14|TRBV12-3/TRBV12-4|-|few
CASSLEVGYNEQFF
TGTGCCAGCAGTTTAGAAGTCGGGTACAATGAGCAGTTCTTC
>TRBJ2-1|16|TRBV20-1|-|few
CSARDAPGSTTGEQFF
TGCAGTGCTAGAGATGCCCCGGGCTCAACTACCGGTGAGCAGTTCTTC
>TRBJ2-3|14|TRBV12-3/TRBV12-4|-|many
CASSLRMGTDTQYF
TGTGCCAGCAGTTTACGTATGGGCACAGATACGCAGTATTTT
>TRBJ1-1|14|TRBV3-1|-|few
CASSQVGQGAEAFF
TGTGCCAGCAGCCAAGTCGGGCAGGGCGCTGAAGCTTTCTTT
>TRBJ2-4|13|TRBV27|TRBD1|-
CASSLTRTGVQYF
TGTGCCAGCAGTCTCACCCGGACAGGCGTTCAGTACTTC
>TRBJ2-7|12|TRBV6-5|TRBD1|-
CASRQGAFEQYF
TGTGCCAGCAGGCAGGGGGCATTCGAGCAGTACTTC
>TRBJ1-1|17|TRBV18|-|few
CASSPPSFEVVNTEAFF
TGTGCCAGCTCACCACCGTCGTTTGAGGTTGTGAACACTGAAGCTTTCTTT
>TRBJ2-7|15|TRBV3-1|TRBD2|-
CASSQVPSGVYEQYF
TGTGCCAGCAGCCAAGTCCCTAGCGGGGTCTACGAGCAGTACTTC
>TRBJ2-5|13|TRBV7-9|-|-
CASSPKGGETQYF
TGTGCCAGCAGCCCAAAGGGTGGGGAGACCCAGTACTTC
>TRBJ1-1|16|TRBV9|TRBD1|few
CASSPGTATLNTEAFF
TGTGCCAGCAGCCCAGGGACAGCGACTTTGAACACTGAAGCTTTCTTT
>TRBJ2-7|15|TRBV2|-|-
CASSEYRGMSYEQYF
TGTGCCAGCAGTGAATACCGGGGCATGTCCTACGAGCAGTACTTC
>TRBJ2-7|13|TRBV7-8|-|many
CASSFGQGGEQYF
TGTGCCAGCAGCTTCGGGCAGGGGGGCGAGCAGTACTTC
>TRBJ1-1|13|TRBV5-1|-|few
CASSLEGTGRAFF
TGCGCCAGCAGCTTGGAGGGTACCGGTCGGGCTTTCTTT
>TRBJ2-7|15|TRBV4-3|TRBD1|few
CASSQETGLTEVQYF
TGCGCCAGCAGCCAAGAGACAGGGCTAACTGAGGTGCAGTACTTC
>TRBJ1-2|16|TRBV25-1|TRBD1|-
CASSEFGTGTNYGYTF
TGTGCCAGCAGTGAATTTGGGACAGGGACTAACTATGGCTACACCTTC
>TRBJ2-2|16|TRBV5-1|TRBD2|-
CASSSAGLPNTGELFF
TGCGCCAGCAGCTCAGCGGGACTACCGAACACCGGGGAGCTGTTTTTT
>TRBJ1-1|14|TRBV29-1|-|few
CSVEFGRMNTEAFF
TGCAGCGTTGAATTTGGGCGGATGAACACTGAAGCTTTCTTT
>TRBJ2-3|14|TRBV20-1|-|-
CSARGAGEIHTQYF
TGCAGTGCTAGGGGCGCAGGGGAGATCCATACGCAGTATTTT
>TRBJ2-3|18|TRBV4-2|-|-
CASSPSGGGGVSTDTQYF
TGTGCCAGCAGCCCCTCAGGGGGCGGGGGGGTTAGCACAGATACGCAGTATTTT
>TRBJ1-1|13|TRBV20-1|-|-
CSARGPMNTEAFF
TGCAGTGCTAGAGGGCCAATGAACACTGAAGCTTTCTTT
>TRBJ2-5|14|TRBV6-1|-|few
CASIEGGALKTQYF
TGTGCCAGCATTGAGGGGGGAGCGTTAAAGACCCAGTACTTC
>TRBJ2-3|15|TRBV12-3/TRBV12-4|TRBD2|-
CASRSGGASTDTQYF
TGTGCCAGCAGGTCCGGGGGGGCGAGCACAGATACGCAGTATTTT
>TRBJ1-5|13|TRBV7-9|-|-
CASSLESLATQHF
TGTGCCAGCAGCTTAGAATCCCTCGCGACCCAGCATTTT
>TRBJ1-5|13|TRBV10-3|-|-
CASKATDNQPQHF
TGTGCCTCCAAGGCTACAGATAATCAGCCCCAGCATTTT
>TRBJ2-1|14|TRBV20-1|-|few
CSAREPASYNEQFF
TGCAGTGCTAGGGAACCGGCCTCCTACAATGAGCAGTTCTTC
>TRBJ2-7|14|TRBV20-1|-|-
CSARSGTGVYEQYF
TGCAGTGCTAGGAGTGGAACGGGTGTGTACGAGCAGTACTTC